This T cell receptor (beta chain) came from a study of early stage breast cancer tumors. Sequenced by immunoSEQ multiplex PCR; TCRdb stores in-frame clones only, minus some. Here the sample spans roughly 25,000 clones, about 70% being singletons. The source material was breast tumor tissue. The receptor was isolated from a person between 60 and 69 years old with breast cancer.

The CDR3 region is CASSQRNNAEKLFF. CDR3 coding DNA: TGCGCCAGCAGCCAACGAAACAACGCTGAAAAACTGTTTTTT. This sequence joins TRBV4-3 and TRBJ1-4, with D unclear. Looked up from germline, CDR1 is LGHNA and CDR2 is YSLEER. V lost 2 bases and J lost 7, with 11 bases in between. The length of the CDR3 is 14 residues.